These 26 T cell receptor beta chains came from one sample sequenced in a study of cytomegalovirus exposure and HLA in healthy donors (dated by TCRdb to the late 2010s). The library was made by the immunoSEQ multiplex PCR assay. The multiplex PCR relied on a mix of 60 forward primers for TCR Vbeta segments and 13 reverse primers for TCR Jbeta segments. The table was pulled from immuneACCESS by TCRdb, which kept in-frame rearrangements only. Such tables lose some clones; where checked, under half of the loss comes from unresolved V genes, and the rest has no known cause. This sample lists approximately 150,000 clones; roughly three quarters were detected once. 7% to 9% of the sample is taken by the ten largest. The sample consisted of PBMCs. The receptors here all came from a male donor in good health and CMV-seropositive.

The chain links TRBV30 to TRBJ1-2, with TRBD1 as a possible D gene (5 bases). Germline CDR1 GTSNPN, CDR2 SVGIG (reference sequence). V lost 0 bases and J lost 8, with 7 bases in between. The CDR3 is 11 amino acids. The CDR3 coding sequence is TGTGCCTGGAGTGTAGGGGTCGGCTACACCTTC. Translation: CAWSVGVGYTF.

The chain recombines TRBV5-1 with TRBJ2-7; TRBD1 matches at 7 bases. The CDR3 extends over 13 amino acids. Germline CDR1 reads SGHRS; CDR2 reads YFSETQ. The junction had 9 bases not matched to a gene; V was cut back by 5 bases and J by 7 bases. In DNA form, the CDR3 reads TGCGCCAGCAGAGAGGGGGCTATGGGTGAGCAGTACTTC. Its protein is CASREGAMGEQYF.

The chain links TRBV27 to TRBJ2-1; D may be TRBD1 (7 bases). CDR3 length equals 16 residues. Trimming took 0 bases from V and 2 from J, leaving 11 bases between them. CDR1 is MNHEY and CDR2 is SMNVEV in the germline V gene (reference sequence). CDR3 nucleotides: TGTGCCAGCAGTTTATCGGCCAGGGGGGCCTACAATGAGCAGTTCTTC. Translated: CASSLSARGAYNEQFF.

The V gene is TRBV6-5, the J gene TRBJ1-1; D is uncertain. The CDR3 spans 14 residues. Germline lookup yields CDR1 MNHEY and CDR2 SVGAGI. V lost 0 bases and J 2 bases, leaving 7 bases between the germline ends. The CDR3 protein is CASSYSTTNTEAFF. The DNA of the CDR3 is TGTGCCAGCAGTTACTCGACGACAAACACTGAAGCTTTCTTT.

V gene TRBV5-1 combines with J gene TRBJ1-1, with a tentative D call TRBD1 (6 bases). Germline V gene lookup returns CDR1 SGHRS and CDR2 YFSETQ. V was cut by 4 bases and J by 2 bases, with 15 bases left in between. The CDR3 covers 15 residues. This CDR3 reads CASSTRQAQNTEAFF. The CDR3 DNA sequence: TGCGCCAGCAGCACCCGACAGGCACAAAACACTGAAGCTTTCTTT.

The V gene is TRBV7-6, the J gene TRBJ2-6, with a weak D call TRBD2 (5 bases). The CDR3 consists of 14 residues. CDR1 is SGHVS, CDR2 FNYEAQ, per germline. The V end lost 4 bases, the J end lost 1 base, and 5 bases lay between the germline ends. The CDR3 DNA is TGTGCCAGCAGCTCGGGGTCTGGGGCCAACGTCCTGACTTTC. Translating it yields CASSSGSGANVLTF.

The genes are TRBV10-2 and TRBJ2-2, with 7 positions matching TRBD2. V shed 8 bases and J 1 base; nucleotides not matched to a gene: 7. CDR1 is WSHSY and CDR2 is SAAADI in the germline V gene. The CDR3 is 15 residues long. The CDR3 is CASRPGGGNTGELFF. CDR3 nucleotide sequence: TGCGCCAGCCGACCTGGGGGGGGGAACACCGGGGAGCTGTTTTTT.

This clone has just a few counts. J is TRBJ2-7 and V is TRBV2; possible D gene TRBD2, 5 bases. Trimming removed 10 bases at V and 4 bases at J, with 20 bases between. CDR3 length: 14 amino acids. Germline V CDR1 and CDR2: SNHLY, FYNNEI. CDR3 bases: TGTGCCACCCGGGGAGCACACTCGCCTTACGAGCAGTACTTC. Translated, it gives CATRGAHSPYEQYF.

This chain's CDR3 is CASSKGHPSWGDEQFF. The CDR3 bases are TGTGCCAGCAGTAAGGGACATCCGTCGTGGGGCGATGAGCAGTTCTTC. The V and J genes are TRBV27 and TRBJ2-1; TRBD1 might be the D (6 bases). The germline V gene encodes CDR1 MNHEY and CDR2 SMNVEV (reference sequence). V dropped 5 bases and J dropped 8 bases, with 22 bases sitting between them. The CDR3 totals 16 residues.

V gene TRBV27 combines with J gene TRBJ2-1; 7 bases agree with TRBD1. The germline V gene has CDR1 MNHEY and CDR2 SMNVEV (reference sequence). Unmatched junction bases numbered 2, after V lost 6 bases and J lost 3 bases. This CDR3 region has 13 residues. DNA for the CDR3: TGTGCCAGCAGCCGGACAGGCTACAATGAGCAGTTCTTC. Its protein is CASSRTGYNEQFF.

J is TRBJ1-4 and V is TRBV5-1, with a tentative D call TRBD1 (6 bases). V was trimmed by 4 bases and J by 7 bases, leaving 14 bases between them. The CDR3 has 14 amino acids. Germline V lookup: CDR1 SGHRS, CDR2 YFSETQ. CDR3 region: CASSVAGAPEKLFF. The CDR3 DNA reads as TGCGCCAGCAGCGTCGCGGGGGCGCCTGAAAAACTGTTTTTT.

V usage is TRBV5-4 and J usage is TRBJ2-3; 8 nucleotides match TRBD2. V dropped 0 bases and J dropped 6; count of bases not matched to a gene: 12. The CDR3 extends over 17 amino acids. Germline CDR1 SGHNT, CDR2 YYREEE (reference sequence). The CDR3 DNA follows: TGTGCCAGCAGCTTGGACGGAGCCGGGGGGGCCGTTGATACGCAGTATTTT. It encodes CASSLDGAGGAVDTQYF.

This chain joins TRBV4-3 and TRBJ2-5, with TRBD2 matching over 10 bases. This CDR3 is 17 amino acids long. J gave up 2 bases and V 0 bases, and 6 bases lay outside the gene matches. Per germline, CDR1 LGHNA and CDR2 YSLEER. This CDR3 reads CASSQDLAGAIQETQYF. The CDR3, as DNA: TGCGCCAGCAGCCAAGATCTAGCGGGGGCGATTCAAGAGACCCAGTACTTC.

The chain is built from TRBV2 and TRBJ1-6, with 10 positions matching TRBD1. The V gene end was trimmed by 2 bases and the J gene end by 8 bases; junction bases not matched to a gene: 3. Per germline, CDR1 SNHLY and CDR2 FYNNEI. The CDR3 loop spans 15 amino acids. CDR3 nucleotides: TGTGCCAGCAGTGAAACGGGACAGGGGCATTCACCCCTCCACTTT. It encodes CASSETGQGHSPLHF.

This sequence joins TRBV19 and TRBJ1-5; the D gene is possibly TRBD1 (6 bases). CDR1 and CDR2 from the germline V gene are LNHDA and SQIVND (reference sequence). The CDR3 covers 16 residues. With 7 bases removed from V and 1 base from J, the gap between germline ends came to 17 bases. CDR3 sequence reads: CASNPLHRVSNQPQHF. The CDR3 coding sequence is TGTGCCAGTAATCCGCTCCACAGGGTAAGCAATCAGCCCCAGCATTTT.

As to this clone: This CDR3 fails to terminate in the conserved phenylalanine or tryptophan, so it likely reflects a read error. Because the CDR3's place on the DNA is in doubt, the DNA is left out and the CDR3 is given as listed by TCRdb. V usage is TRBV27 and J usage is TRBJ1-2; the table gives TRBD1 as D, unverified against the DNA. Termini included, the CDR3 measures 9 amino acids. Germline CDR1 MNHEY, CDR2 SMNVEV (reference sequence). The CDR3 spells CASSLYNRG.

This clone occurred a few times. The CDR3 DNA reads as TGTGCCAGCAGCGTTTGGACAGGGGGCGAGACTGAAGCTTTCTTT. Encoded protein: CASSVWTGGETEAFF. This chain joins TRBV9 and TRBJ1-1; 11 positions match TRBD1. With V trimmed by 2 bases and J by 5 bases, 5 bases remained unmatched. Germline V gene sequence: CDR1 SGDLS, CDR2 YYNGEE. The CDR3 is made up of 15 amino acids.

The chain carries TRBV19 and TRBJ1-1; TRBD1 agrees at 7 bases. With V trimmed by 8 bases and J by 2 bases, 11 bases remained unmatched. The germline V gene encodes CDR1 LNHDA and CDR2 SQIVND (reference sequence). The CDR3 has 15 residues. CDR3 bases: TGTGCCAGTTACCCAGGACAGGACTTCAACACTGAAGCTTTCTTT. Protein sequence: CASYPGQDFNTEAFF.

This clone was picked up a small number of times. CDR3 DNA sequence: TGCGCCAGCAGCCAAGATTGGGGAGGGAGTAGCGGGGAGCTGTTTTTT. Residues: CASSQDWGGSSGELFF. The chain has TRBV4-1 and TRBJ2-2, with 7 bases aligning to TRBD2. V lost 0 bases to trimming and J lost 7 bases; unmatched junction nucleotides: 8. This CDR3 has 16 residues. In germline, CDR1 is MGHRA, CDR2 YSYEKL.

CDR3 sequence reads: CASSISPGHRYNEQFF. The CDR3 DNA sequence: TGTGCCAGCAGCATCTCGCCGGGACACCGTTACAATGAGCAGTTCTTC. V usage is TRBV2 and J usage is TRBJ2-1, with D possibly TRBD1 on 6 matching bases. This CDR3 has 16 residues. The germline V gene encodes CDR1 SNHLY and CDR2 FYNNEI. The V gene lost 6 bases and the J gene lost 4 bases, with 19 bases spanning the gap.

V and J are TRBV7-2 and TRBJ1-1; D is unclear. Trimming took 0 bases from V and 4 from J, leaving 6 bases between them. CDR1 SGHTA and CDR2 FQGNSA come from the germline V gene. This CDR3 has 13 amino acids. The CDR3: CASSLAVSTEAFF. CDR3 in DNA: TGTGCCAGCAGCTTAGCCGTGAGCACTGAAGCTTTCTTT.

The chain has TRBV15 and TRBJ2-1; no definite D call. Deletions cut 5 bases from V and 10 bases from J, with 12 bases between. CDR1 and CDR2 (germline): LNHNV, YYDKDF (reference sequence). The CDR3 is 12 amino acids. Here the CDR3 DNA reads TGTGCCACCAGCTTTCAGGAAGACGAGCAGTTCTTC. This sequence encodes CATSFQEDEQFF.

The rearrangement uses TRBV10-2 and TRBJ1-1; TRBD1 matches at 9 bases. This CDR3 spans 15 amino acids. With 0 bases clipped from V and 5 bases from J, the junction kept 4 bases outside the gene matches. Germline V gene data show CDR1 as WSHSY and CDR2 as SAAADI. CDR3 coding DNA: TGCGCCAGCAGTGAGTCTCGACAGGGGGGAACTGAAGCTTTCTTT. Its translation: CASSESRQGGTEAFF.

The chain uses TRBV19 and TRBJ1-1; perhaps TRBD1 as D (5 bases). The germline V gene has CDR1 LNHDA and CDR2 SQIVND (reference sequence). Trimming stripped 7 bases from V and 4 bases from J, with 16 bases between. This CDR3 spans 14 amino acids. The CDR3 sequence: CASKGFRQSTEAFF. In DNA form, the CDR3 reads TGTGCCAGTAAGGGTTTTCGACAGTCCACTGAAGCTTTCTTT.

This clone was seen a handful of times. The CDR3 loop is CASRKRGNGENSPLHF. The CDR3 coding sequence is TGTGCCAGCAGAAAACGGGGAAACGGCGAGAATTCACCCCTCCACTTT. The J gene is TRBJ1-6, the V gene TRBV28; D is ambiguous. Trimming shortened V by 6 bases and J by 7 bases, and 19 bases separated the two germline ends. Germline V gene sequence: CDR1 MDHEN, CDR2 SYDVKM. The CDR3 loop spans 16 amino acids.

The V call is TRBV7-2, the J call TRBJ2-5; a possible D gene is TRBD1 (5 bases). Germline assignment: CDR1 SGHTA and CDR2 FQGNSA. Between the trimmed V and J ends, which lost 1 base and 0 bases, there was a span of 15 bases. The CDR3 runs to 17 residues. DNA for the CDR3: TGTGCCAGCAGCTTAGGTCAGGGCGCCGCCGACCAAGAGACCCAGTACTTC. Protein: CASSLGQGAADQETQYF. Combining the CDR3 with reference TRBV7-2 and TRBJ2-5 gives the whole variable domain GAGVSQSPSNKVTEKGKDVELRCDPISGHTALYWYRQSLGQGLEFLIYFQGNSAPDKSGLPSDRFSAERTGGSVSTLTIQRTQQEDSAVYLCASSLGQGAADQETQYFGPGTRLLVL.